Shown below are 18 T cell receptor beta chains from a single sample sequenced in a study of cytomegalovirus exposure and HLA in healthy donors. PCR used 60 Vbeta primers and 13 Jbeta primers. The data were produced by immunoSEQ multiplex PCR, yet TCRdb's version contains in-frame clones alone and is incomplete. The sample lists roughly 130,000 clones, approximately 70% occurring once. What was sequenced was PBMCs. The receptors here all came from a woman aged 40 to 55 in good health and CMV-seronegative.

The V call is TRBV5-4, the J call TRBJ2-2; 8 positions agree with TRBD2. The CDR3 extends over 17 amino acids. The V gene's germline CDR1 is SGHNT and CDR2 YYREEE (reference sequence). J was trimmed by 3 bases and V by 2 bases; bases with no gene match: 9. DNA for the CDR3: TGTGCCAGCAGCTTACCTACGGGGGGGCCCGACACCGGGGAGCTGTTTTTT. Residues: CASSLPTGGPDTGELFF.

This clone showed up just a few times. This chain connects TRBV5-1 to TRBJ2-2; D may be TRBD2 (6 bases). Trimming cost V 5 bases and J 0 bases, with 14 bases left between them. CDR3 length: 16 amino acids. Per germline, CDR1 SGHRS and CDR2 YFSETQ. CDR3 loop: CASRVMRGANTGELFF. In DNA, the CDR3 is TGCGCCAGCAGGGTTATGCGGGGTGCGAACACCGGGGAGCTGTTTTTT.

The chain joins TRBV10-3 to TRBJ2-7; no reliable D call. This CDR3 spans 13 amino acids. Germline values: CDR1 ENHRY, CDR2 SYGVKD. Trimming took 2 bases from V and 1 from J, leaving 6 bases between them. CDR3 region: CAISEEQSYEQYF. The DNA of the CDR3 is TGTGCCATCAGTGAGGAACAATCCTACGAGCAGTACTTC.

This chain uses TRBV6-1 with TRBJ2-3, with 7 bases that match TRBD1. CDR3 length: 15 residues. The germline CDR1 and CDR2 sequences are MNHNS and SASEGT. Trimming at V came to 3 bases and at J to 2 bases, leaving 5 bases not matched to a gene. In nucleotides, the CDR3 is TGTGCCAGCAGTGAGCCCGGGACAGTCACAGATACGCAGTATTTT. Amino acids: CASSEPGTVTDTQYF.

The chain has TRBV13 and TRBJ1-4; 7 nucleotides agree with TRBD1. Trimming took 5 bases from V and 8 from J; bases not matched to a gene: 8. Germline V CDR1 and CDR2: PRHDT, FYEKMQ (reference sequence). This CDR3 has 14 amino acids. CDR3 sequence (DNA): TGTGCCAGCAGCCGACAGGGAGTGGACGAAAAACTGTTTTTT. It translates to CASSRQGVDEKLFF.

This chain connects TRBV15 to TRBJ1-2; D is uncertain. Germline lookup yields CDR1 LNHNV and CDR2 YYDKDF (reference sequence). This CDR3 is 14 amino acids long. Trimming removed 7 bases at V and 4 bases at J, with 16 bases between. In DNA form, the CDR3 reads TGTGCCACCACATTCCAGGTAGGAGGCTATGGCTACACCTTC. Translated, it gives CATTFQVGGYGYTF. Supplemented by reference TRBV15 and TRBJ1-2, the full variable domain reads DAMVIQNPRYQVTQFGKPVTLSCSQTLNHNVMYWYQQKSSQAPKLLFHYYDKDFNNEADTPDNFQSRRPNTSFCFLDIRSPGLGDTAMYLCATTFQVGGYGYTFGSGTRLTVV.

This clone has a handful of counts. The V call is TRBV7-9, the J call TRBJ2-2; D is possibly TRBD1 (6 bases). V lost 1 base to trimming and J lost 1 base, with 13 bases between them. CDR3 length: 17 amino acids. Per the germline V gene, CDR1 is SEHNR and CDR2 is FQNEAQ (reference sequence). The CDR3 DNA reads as TGTGCCAGCAGCTTAGGGGCCACAGGGTTGAACACCGGGGAGCTGTTTTTT. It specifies CASSLGATGLNTGELFF.

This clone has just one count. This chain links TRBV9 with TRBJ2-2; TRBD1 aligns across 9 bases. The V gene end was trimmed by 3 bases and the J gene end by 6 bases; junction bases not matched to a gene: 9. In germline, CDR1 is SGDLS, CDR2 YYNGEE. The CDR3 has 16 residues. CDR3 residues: CASSAAGQGGAGELFF. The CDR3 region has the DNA TGTGCCAGCAGCGCCGCGGGACAGGGCGGCGCCGGGGAGCTGTTTTTT. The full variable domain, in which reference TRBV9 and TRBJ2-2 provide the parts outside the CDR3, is DSGVTQTPKHLITATGQRVTLRCSPRSGDLSVYWYQQSLDQGLQFLIQYYNGEERAKGNILERFSAQQFPDLHSELNLSSLELGDSALYFCASSAAGQGGAGELFFGEGSRLTVL.

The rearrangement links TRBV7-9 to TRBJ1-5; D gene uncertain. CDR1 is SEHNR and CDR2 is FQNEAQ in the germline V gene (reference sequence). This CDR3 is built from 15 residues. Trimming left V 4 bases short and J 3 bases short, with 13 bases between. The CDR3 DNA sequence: TGTGCCAGCAGCTCGGAGGACCGGTTCAATCAGCCCCAGCATTTT. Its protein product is CASSSEDRFNQPQHF.

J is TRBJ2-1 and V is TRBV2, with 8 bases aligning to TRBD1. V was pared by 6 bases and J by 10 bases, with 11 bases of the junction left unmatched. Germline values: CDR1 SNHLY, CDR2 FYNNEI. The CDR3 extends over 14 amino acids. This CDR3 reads CASSGTGRAGEQFF. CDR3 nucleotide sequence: TGTGCCAGCAGCGGGACAGGACGGGCCGGGGAGCAGTTCTTC.

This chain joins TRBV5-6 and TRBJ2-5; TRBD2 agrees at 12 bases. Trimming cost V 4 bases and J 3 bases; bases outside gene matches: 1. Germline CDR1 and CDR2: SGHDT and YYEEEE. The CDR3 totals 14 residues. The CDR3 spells CASSRLAGEETQYF. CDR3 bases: TGTGCCAGCAGCCGACTAGCGGGGGAAGAGACCCAGTACTTC.

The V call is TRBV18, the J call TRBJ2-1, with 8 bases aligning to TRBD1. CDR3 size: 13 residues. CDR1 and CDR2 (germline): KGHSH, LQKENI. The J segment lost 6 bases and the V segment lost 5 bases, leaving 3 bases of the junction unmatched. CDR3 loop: CASSATGVNEQFF. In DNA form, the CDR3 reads TGTGCCAGCTCAGCGACAGGGGTCAATGAGCAGTTCTTC.

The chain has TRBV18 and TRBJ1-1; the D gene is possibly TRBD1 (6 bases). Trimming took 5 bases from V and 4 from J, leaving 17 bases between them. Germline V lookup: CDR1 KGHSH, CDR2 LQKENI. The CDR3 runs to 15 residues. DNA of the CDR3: TGTGCCAGCTCAGCTGCAAGGGGGTTTAGCACTGAAGCTTTCTTT. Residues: CASSAARGFSTEAFF.

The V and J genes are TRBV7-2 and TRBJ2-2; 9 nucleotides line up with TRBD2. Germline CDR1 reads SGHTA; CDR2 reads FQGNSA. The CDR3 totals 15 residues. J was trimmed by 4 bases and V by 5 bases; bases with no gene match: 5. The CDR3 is CASSPLRGGTGELFF. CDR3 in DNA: TGTGCCAGCAGCCCGTTGCGGGGGGGCACCGGGGAGCTGTTTTTT.

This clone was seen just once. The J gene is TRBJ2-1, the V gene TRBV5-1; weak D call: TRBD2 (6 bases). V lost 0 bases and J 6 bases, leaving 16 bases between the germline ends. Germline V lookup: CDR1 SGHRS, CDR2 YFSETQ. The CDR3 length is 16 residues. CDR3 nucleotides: TGCGCCAGCAGCTTGGGAGACGGGGGTTTAGGCAATGAGCAGTTCTTC. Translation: CASSLGDGGLGNEQFF.

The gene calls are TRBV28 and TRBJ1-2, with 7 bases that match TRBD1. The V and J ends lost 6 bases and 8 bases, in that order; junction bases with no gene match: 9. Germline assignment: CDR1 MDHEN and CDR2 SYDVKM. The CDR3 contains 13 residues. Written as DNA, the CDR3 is TGTGCCAGCAGGGGAGACAGGGTTGAGGGCTACACCTTC. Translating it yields CASRGDRVEGYTF.

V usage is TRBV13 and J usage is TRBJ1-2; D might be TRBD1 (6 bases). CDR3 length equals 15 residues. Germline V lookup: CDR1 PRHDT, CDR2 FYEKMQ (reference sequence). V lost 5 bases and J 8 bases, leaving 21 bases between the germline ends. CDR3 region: CASSANGQPGYGYTF. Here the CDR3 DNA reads TGTGCCAGCAGCGCGAACGGACAGCCGGGGTACGGCTACACCTTC. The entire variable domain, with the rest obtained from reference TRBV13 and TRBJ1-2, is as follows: AAGVIQSPRHLIKEKRETATLKCYPIPRHDTVYWYQQGPGQDPQFLISFYEKMQSDKGSIPDRFSAQQFSDYHSELNMSSLELGDSALYFCASSANGQPGYGYTFGSGTRLTVV.

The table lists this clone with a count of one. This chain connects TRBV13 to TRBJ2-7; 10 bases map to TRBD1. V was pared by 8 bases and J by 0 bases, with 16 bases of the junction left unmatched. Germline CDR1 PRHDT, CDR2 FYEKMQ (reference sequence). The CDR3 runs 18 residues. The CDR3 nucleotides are TGTGCCAGCGGAAATTTACCGGGACAGGGGACTAGCTCCTACGAGCAGTACTTC. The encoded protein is CASGNLPGQGTSSYEQYF.